What follows are 30 T cell receptor beta chains derived from one specimen sequenced in a study of T cells in Graves' hyperthyroidism and ophthalmopathy. TCR beta CDR3 sequences were amplified from RNA transcripts. First-round RT-PCR of the TCR CDR3 relied on the HTBI primer set. Each CDR3 protein gets one entry after TCRdb re-called the multiplex PCR reads with MiXCR. The sample carries under 700,000 distinct CDR3 sequences, 15% to 20% recorded once. The sequenced sample consisted of blood. Receptor source: a woman aged 18-29 years with Graves' hyperthyroidism.

Only a few counts were recorded for this clonotype. A read error may be the cause here, since a much bigger clone is one base away. The V call is TRBV12-3 or TRBV12-4, the J call TRBJ2-7, with a possible D match to TRBD1 (6 bases). V lost 5 bases, J lost 0 bases, and 11 bases lay in between. The CDR3 length is 14 residues. The CDR3 nucleotides are TGTGCCAGCAGTGCCCGACAGGACTCCTACGAGCAGTACTTC. Its protein is CASSARQDSYEQYF.

This clonotype came up many times. The chain is built from TRBV28 and TRBJ1-4; 9 bases match TRBD1. The germline V gene has CDR1 MDHEN and CDR2 SYDVKM. Unmatched junction bases numbered 9, after V lost 5 bases and J lost 5 bases. The CDR3 is 16 amino acids. The CDR3 loop is CASSPSRDRVNEKLFF. CDR3 coding DNA: TGTGCCAGCAGTCCCTCTCGGGACAGGGTAAATGAAAAACTGTTTTTT.

This chain links TRBV6-1 with TRBJ1-2; no clear D gene. V was pared by 7 bases and J by 7 bases, with 22 bases between. The CDR3 has 15 amino acids. Germline loops: CDR1 MNHNS, CDR2 SASEGT. The CDR3 reads CASISVQRRSGGYTF. The CDR3 nucleotides are TGTGCCAGCATCTCAGTACAGAGGAGGTCTGGTGGCTACACCTTC.

In this sample, this clonotype turned up many times. The junction does not match germline at one end; this may be a read error. This chain connects TRBV6-1 to TRBJ2-3; D may be TRBD2 (5 bases). Germline lookup yields CDR1 MNHNS and CDR2 SASEGT. This CDR3 has 14 amino acids. The CDR3 region is CASSVGVATDTQYF. The CDR3 region has the DNA TGTGCCAGCAGCGTGGGAGTAGCCACAGATACGCAATATTTT.

The rearrangement joins TRBV13 to TRBJ2-1; D unresolved. The CDR3 contains 16 residues. Trimming left V 1 base short and J 0 bases short, with 10 bases between. The germline V gene encodes CDR1 PRHDT and CDR2 FYEKMQ (reference sequence). The CDR3 region is CASSLADASSYNEQFF. The CDR3 nucleotides are TGTGCCAGCAGCTTAGCGGACGCGAGCTCCTACAATGAGCAGTTCTTC.

This clonotype came up a few times. CDR3 sequence reads: CSARGDSPDSYEQYF. CDR3 nucleotide sequence: TGCAGTGCTAGAGGAGACAGTCCCGACTCCTACGAGCAGTACTTC. The chain carries TRBV20-1 and TRBJ2-7; D perhaps matches TRBD1 (5 bases). The CDR3 has 15 amino acids. Germline assignment: CDR1 DFQATT and CDR2 SNEGSKA (reference sequence). V lost 1 base and J 0 bases, leaving 13 bases between the germline ends.

This clonotype was observed many times. J is TRBJ1-2 and V is TRBV14; 7 bases agree with TRBD1. Trimming cost V 0 bases and J 4 bases; bases outside gene matches: 5. This CDR3 region has 15 residues. Looked up from germline, CDR1 is SGHDN and CDR2 is FVKESK. Here the CDR3 DNA reads TGTGCCAGCAGCCAAGAAGGGACAGATATCTATGGCTACACCTTC. Encoded protein: CASSQEGTDIYGYTF.

This chain joins TRBV3-1 and TRBJ2-5, with 10 bases aligning to TRBD1. V trimming: 4 bases; J trimming: 5 bases; junction bases outside the gene matches: 16. Germline CDR1 is LGHDT and CDR2 is YNNKEL (reference sequence). The CDR3 has 18 amino acids. CDR3 region: CASSPEPGQGTWRETQYF. The CDR3 bases are TGTGCCAGCAGCCCCGAACCGGGACAGGGGACCTGGAGGGAGACCCAGTACTTC.

This clonotype has a handful of counts. This chain joins TRBV20-1 and TRBJ2-7; 8 bases are a match to TRBD2. This CDR3 contains 13 residues. With V trimmed by 5 bases and J by 0 bases, 3 bases remained unmatched. Per germline, CDR1 DFQATT and CDR2 SNEGSKA (reference sequence). Here the CDR3 reads CSASSGSSYEQYF. In DNA form, the CDR3 reads TGCAGTGCTTCAAGCGGGAGCTCCTACGAGCAGTACTTC.

This clonotype has only a few counts. The rearrangement uses TRBV12-3 or TRBV12-4 and TRBJ2-3, with D perhaps TRBD1 (6 bases). The CDR3 extends over 14 amino acids. Deletions cut 10 bases from V and 8 bases from J, with 22 bases between. The CDR3 spells CANRMGQSLSTQYF. CDR3 DNA: TGTGCCAACAGAATGGGACAATCTTTGAGTACGCAGTATTTT.

This clonotype showed up just a few times. V is TRBV4-2 and J is TRBJ2-3; TRBD2 matches at 8 bases. J was trimmed by 4 bases and V by 1 base; bases with no gene match: 10. Germline CDR1 reads LGHNA; CDR2 reads YNFKEQ. The CDR3 runs 17 residues. The CDR3 coding sequence is TGTGCCAGCAGCCAAGCGGTCGGAAGCGGGAGCCCAGATACGCAGTATTTT. This gives the protein CASSQAVGSGSPDTQYF.

This clonotype has at least ten counts. The V gene is TRBV11-2, the J gene TRBJ2-7; 7 positions agree with TRBD2. Germline CDR1 reads SGHAT; CDR2 reads FQNNGV. The CDR3 loop spans 16 amino acids. J gave up 2 bases and V 1 base, and 8 bases lay outside the gene matches. This chain's CDR3 is CASSLGWGGVAYEQYF. The CDR3 DNA reads as TGTGCCAGCAGCTTAGGCTGGGGGGGGGTGGCCTACGAGCAGTACTTC.

In its sample, this clonotype was seen many times. The J gene is TRBJ2-5, the V gene TRBV20-1; D unresolved. The CDR3 loop spans 11 amino acids. The V end was cut by 3 bases, the J end by 5 bases, with 7 bases between. From germline, CDR1 is DFQATT and CDR2 SNEGSKA (reference sequence). The CDR3 loop reads CSASIRETQYF. DNA of the CDR3: TGCAGTGCTAGTATTCGGGAGACCCAGTACTTC.

With regard to this clonotype: A read error may be the cause here, since a much bigger clone is one base away. This chain uses TRBV20-1 with TRBJ2-7, with 9 bases identical to TRBD2. The DNA end lines up better with TRBJ2-1; the J call may be wrong. Germline lookup yields CDR1 DFQATT and CDR2 SNEGSKA (reference sequence). CDR3 length: 16 residues. In DNA form, the CDR3 reads TGCAGTGCTAGTCCCGGACTAGCGTTACCGGCCTACGAGCAGTTCTTC. Its protein product is CSASPGLALPAYEQFF.

This clonotype was seen repeatedly, ten times or more. The chain recombines TRBV27 with TRBJ2-7, with unresolved D. The CDR3 covers 15 residues. In germline, CDR1 is MNHEY, CDR2 SMNVEV (reference sequence). V was cut by 7 bases and J by 6 bases, with 22 bases left in between. The CDR3 loop is CASTTSAKGKTEQYF. CDR3 DNA sequence: TGTGCCAGCACCACTTCCGCGAAGGGAAAGACCGAGCAGTACTTC.

This clonotype was observed many times. V usage is TRBV6-2 or TRBV6-3 and J usage is TRBJ1-1; D is unclear. Trimming cost V 8 bases and J 4 bases, with 8 bases left between them. Per the germline V gene, CDR1 is MNHEY and CDR2 is SVGEGT. CDR3 size: 11 residues. The CDR3 loop is CASGRLTEAFF. As DNA, the CDR3 is TGTGCCAGCGGACGGCTCACTGAAGCTTTCTTT.

This clonotype was recorded at least ten times. The chain is built from TRBV6-1 and TRBJ1-2, with TRBD1 matching over 8 bases. Germline V gives CDR1 MNHNS, CDR2 SASEGT. The CDR3 covers 13 residues. Trimming at V came to 2 bases and at J to 8 bases, leaving 4 bases not matched to a gene. CDR3 sequence: CASSERTGRGYTF. The CDR3 coding sequence is TGTGCCAGCAGTGAAAGGACAGGGAGAGGCTACACCTTC.

With regard to this clonotype: A much larger clone is a single base away; this may be a read error. The V and J genes are TRBV11-1 and TRBJ2-1; 11 bases agree with TRBD1. The CDR3 spans 19 residues. Germline V gene lookup returns CDR1 SGHAT and CDR2 FQDESV (reference sequence). This chain's CDR3 is CAGSLYSLTGQGAMGEQFF. The CDR3 DNA reads as TGTGCCGGCAGCTTATACTCGCTCACCGGACAGGGGGCAATGGGTGAGCAGTTCTTC.

Only a few counts were recorded for this clonotype. The chain employs TRBV7-2 and TRBJ2-1, with 9 bases matching TRBD2. Trimming took 4 bases from V and 3 from J; bases not matched to a gene: 7. Looked up from germline, CDR1 is SGHTA and CDR2 is FQGNSA. The CDR3 covers 16 residues. The CDR3 bases are TGTGCCAGCAGCTCCCGACTAGCGGCCCACTACAATGAGCAGTTCTTC. Its protein product is CASSSRLAAHYNEQFF.

This chain connects TRBV9 to TRBJ2-7; 10 nucleotides line up with TRBD2. With 0 bases clipped from V and 4 bases from J, the junction kept 7 bases outside the gene matches. Per the germline V gene, CDR1 is SGDLS and CDR2 is YYNGEE. The CDR3 consists of 16 residues. CDR3 bases: TGTGCCAGCAGCGTAGACAGCGGGGGGGCTTGGTACGAGCAGTACTTC. It yields the protein CASSVDSGGAWYEQYF.

Ten or more counts support this clonotype. The V and J genes are TRBV24-1 and TRBJ2-3; tentatively, D is TRBD2 (5 bases). Trimming removed 3 bases at V and 2 bases at J, with 11 bases between. In germline, CDR1 is KGHDR, CDR2 SFDVKD. This CDR3 has 15 amino acids. CDR3 in amino acids: CATSDRSGNTDTQYF. CDR3 sequence (DNA): TGTGCCACCAGTGATAGGTCGGGGAACACAGATACGCAGTATTTT.

Many counts were recorded for this clonotype. This chain connects TRBV2 to TRBJ2-7, with D unclear. Germline V gene sequence: CDR1 SNHLY, CDR2 FYNNEI. The CDR3 extends over 12 amino acids. V dropped 2 bases and J dropped 7 bases, with 9 bases sitting between them. The CDR3 region is CASSETHFEQYF. The CDR3 DNA reads TGTGCCAGCAGTGAAACCCACTTTGAGCAGTACTTC.

Comments on this clonotype: A single base separates this from a much larger clone, so it may be a read error. The chain employs TRBV5-1 and TRBJ2-3, with TRBD2 identical over 11 bases. Germline lookup yields CDR1 SGHRS and CDR2 YFSETQ. CDR3 length: 17 residues. The DNA for the CDR3 is TGCGCCAGCACCGGAGAGCTAGCGGGGGGTTCCACAGATACGCCGTATTTT. Translation gives CASTGELAGGSTDTPYF.

This clonotype has ten or more counts. V and J are TRBV5-1 and TRBJ2-1; 10 nucleotides align to TRBD2. Trimming at V came to 3 bases and at J to 4 bases, leaving 4 bases not matched to a gene. Germline CDR1 and CDR2: SGHRS and YFSETQ. This CDR3 comprises 15 residues. The CDR3 reads CASSSGTSEYNEQFF. The DNA of the CDR3 is TGCGCCAGCAGCTCCGGGACTAGCGAATACAATGAGCAGTTCTTC. The whole variable domain, remainder taken from reference TRBV5-1 and TRBJ2-1, is KAGVTQTPRYLIKTRGQQVTLSCSPISGHRSVSWYQQTPGQGLQFLFEYFSETQRNKGNFPGRFSGRQFSNSRSEMNVSTLELGDSALYLCASSSGTSEYNEQFFGPGTRLTVL.

CDR3 in amino acids: CASSSQSLNNEQFF. As DNA, the CDR3 is TGTGCCAGCAGTTCCCAATCGCTTAACAATGAGCAGTTCTTC. V is TRBV12-3 or TRBV12-4 and J is TRBJ2-1; no firm D call. V was cut by 4 bases and J by 5 bases, with 12 bases left in between. The CDR3 totals 14 residues.

The chain employs TRBV30 and TRBJ2-5, with 13 bases identical to TRBD2. CDR3 length: 18 amino acids. J was trimmed by 5 bases and V by 2 bases; bases with no gene match: 14. The germline V gene has CDR1 GTSNPN and CDR2 SVGIG (reference sequence). The CDR3 coding sequence is TGTGCCTGGAGTTATACTAGCGGGAGGGCCAGGCTTACTGAGACCCAGTACTTC. Its translation is CAWSYTSGRARLTETQYF.

This clonotype was seen many times. CDR3 in DNA: TGTGCCAGCAGTCTACTATCCCTAAACACCGGGGAGCTGTTTTTT. Its translation is CASSLLSLNTGELFF. V gene TRBV11-1 combines with J gene TRBJ2-2, with D hard to call. This CDR3 comprises 15 residues. Per the germline V gene, CDR1 is SGHAT and CDR2 is FQDESV (reference sequence). V was pared by 6 bases and J by 2 bases, with 13 bases between.

This clonotype was picked up a small number of times. The genes are TRBV5-5 and TRBJ1-6; the D is unclear. The CDR3 consists of 18 residues. Germline loops: CDR1 SGHKS, CDR2 YYEKEE (reference sequence). V shed 1 base and J shed 0 bases, with 14 bases lying between them. The CDR3 reads CASSLSFGPSSYNSPLHF. The CDR3, as DNA: TGTGCCAGCAGCTTGAGTTTTGGGCCGAGCTCCTATAATTCACCCCTCCACTTT.

Only a few counts were recorded for this clonotype. The V and J genes are TRBV19 and TRBJ1-6; D ambiguous. Trimming shortened V by 5 bases and J by 7 bases, and 15 bases separated the two germline ends. The germline CDR1 and CDR2 sequences are LNHDA and SQIVND (reference sequence). The CDR3 is made up of 15 amino acids. Here the CDR3 DNA reads TGTGCCAGTAGTCCTACGGGGAGACACAATTCACCCCTCCACTTT. Its protein product is CASSPTGRHNSPLHF.

The chain's CDR3 is CASSVASSFNTEAFF. As DNA, the CDR3 is TGTGCCAGCAGCGTAGCTTCCAGCTTTAACACTGAAGCTTTCTTT. This chain connects TRBV9 to TRBJ1-1; D remains ambiguous. Between the trimmed V and J ends, which lost 0 bases and 2 bases, there was a span of 11 bases. This CDR3 comprises 15 residues. CDR1 SGDLS and CDR2 YYNGEE come from the germline V gene.